This TCR beta chain is from a study of Ad26.COV2.S vaccination and SARS-CoV-2 variants. A single count supports this clone. The target antigen is unknown. TCRdb's table, derived via immunoSEQ multiplex PCR, lists solely in-frame clones and lacks some. The table has hundreds of thousands of clones, 92% seen once; the top ten hold 3.9%. The V segment lost 0 bases and the J segment 0 bases; nucleotides outside the gene matches: 7. Germline V gene data show CDR1 as SSHAT and CDR2 as FNYEAQ (reference sequence). The CDR3 loop spans 17 amino acids. Study-wide findings and caveats: Spike-specific TCR breadth in vaccine recipients exceeded that seen in placebo recipients. CD8+ and CD4+ T cells specific for spike reportedly responded with substantial breadth after vaccination. Possible underestimation of total T cell responses by the TCR breadth and depth analyses was noted. Recipients of vaccine and of placebo showed similar breadth of their non-spike TCR repertoires.

The chain couples TRBV7-7 to TRBJ2-5; 7 bases line up with TRBD2. The sequence was collected from a human donor who had recovered from COVID-19. Sample: peripheral blood, taken after recovery from COVID-19. CDR3 coding DNA: TGTGCCAGCAGCTTAGCGCACGAGCGGGGAAACCAAGAGACCCAGTACTTC. It translates to CASSLAHERGNQETQYF.